The 16 T cell receptor beta chains below all came from one sample that was sequenced in a study of control samples from healthy donors and cancer patients. The repertoire was sequenced with immunoSEQ multiplex PCR; TCRdb's copy has only in-frame clones and lacks some. The repertoire holds about 160,000 clones, roughly 95% seen once, with approximately 0.97% in the top ten. The sequenced sample consisted of blood. The receptor set was obtained from a woman aged 25 to 39 in good health.

This sequence joins TRBV7-9 and TRBJ2-7; D possibly uses TRBD1 or TRBD2 (6 bases each). Germline CDR1 reads SEHNR; CDR2 reads FQNEAQ (reference sequence). V lost 4 bases and J 2 bases, leaving 15 bases between the germline ends. The CDR3 is 15 amino acids. The CDR3 is CASSSYRGPPYEQYF. The CDR3 bases are TGTGCCAGCAGCTCCTACCGGGGGCCCCCCTACGAGCAGTACTTC.

CDR3 sequence reads: CASNPPGPQRGEQFF. The CDR3 coding sequence is TGTGCCAGCAACCCACCGGGACCCCAACGGGGTGAGCAGTTCTTC. The chain couples TRBV28 to TRBJ2-1; D may be TRBD1 or TRBD2 (5 bases each). The CDR3 has 15 residues. The germline gives CDR1 MDHEN, CDR2 SYDVKM. Trimming cost V 7 bases and J 9 bases, with 22 bases left between them.

The CDR3 sequence is CAISEIDEAYEQYF. In DNA, the CDR3 is TGTGCCATCAGTGAGATTGACGAAGCGTACGAGCAGTACTTC. V usage is TRBV10-3 and J usage is TRBJ2-7; D gene ambiguous. Between the trimmed V and J ends, which lost 2 bases and 4 bases, there was a span of 12 bases. The length of the CDR3 is 14 residues. CDR1 and CDR2 (germline): ENHRY, SYGVKD.

The sample holds one count of this clone. The chain uses TRBV28 and TRBJ1-1; 7 nucleotides line up with TRBD1. With V trimmed by 0 bases and J by 10 bases, 8 bases remained unmatched. The CDR3 covers 14 residues. Germline CDR1 reads MDHEN; CDR2 reads SYDVKM. Here the CDR3 reads CASSLWFRGSRAFF. CDR3 in DNA: TGTGCCAGCAGTTTATGGTTCAGGGGGTCGAGAGCTTTCTTT.

This chain connects TRBV11-3 to TRBJ2-2; the D gene is possibly TRBD2 (5 bases). Trimming removed 2 bases at V and 2 bases at J, with 12 bases between. Per germline, CDR1 SGHNT and CDR2 YENEEA. CDR3 length equals 16 residues. Here the CDR3 reads CASSLMSGLNTGELFF. The CDR3 DNA sequence: TGTGCCAGCAGCTTAATGTCAGGACTTAACACCGGGGAGCTGTTTTTT.

The V gene is TRBV10-3, the J gene TRBJ2-7; 8 nucleotides align to TRBD2. Germline V gene lookup returns CDR1 ENHRY and CDR2 SYGVKD. The CDR3 extends over 12 amino acids. With 8 bases clipped from V and 6 bases from J, the junction kept 6 bases outside the gene matches. The CDR3 region is CAIGAGVPEQYF. The CDR3 bases are TGTGCCATCGGAGCGGGAGTCCCCGAGCAGTACTTC.

The chain joins TRBV6-5 to TRBJ1-1, with 9 bases matching TRBD1. This CDR3 has 14 residues. Germline V gene sequence: CDR1 MNHEY, CDR2 SVGAGI. V shed 6 bases, J shed 8 bases, and the junction held 10 bases outside the gene matches. The CDR3 DNA reads as TGTGCCAGCAGCGCCGTAGGTACAGGGGGCGAAGCTTTCTTT. Amino acids: CASSAVGTGGEAFF.

V usage is TRBV6-5 and J usage is TRBJ1-6; TRBD1 is a possible D gene (5 bases). Germline CDR1 and CDR2: MNHEY and SVGAGI. This CDR3 comprises 14 residues. V was cut by 8 bases and J by 3 bases, with 11 bases left in between. The CDR3 region has the DNA TGTGCCAGCGGTCAGGGCCTCTATAATTCACCCCTCCACTTT. Its protein product is CASGQGLYNSPLHF.

J is TRBJ2-7 and V is TRBV9, with D maybe TRBD2 (6 bases). The CDR3 sequence is 15 residues long. The V end was cut by 0 bases, the J end by 3 bases, with 13 bases between. Germline-derived CDR1 and CDR2 are SGDLS and YYNGEE. CDR3 in amino acids: CASSVAWGENYEQYF. The CDR3 region has the DNA TGTGCCAGCAGCGTAGCCTGGGGGGAGAACTACGAGCAGTACTTC. The full variable domain, completed using reference TRBV9 and TRBJ2-7, is DSGVTQTPKHLITATGQRVTLRCSPRSGDLSVYWYQQSLDQGLQFLIQYYNGEERAKGNILERFSAQQFPDLHSELNLSSLELGDSALYFCASSVAWGENYEQYFGPGTRLTVT.

The chain employs TRBV28 and TRBJ1-6; D gene unclear. Trimming took 6 bases from V and 4 from J, leaving 13 bases between them. Per germline, CDR1 MDHEN and CDR2 SYDVKM. The CDR3 extends over 15 amino acids. The CDR3: CASRNTEFYNSPLHF. As DNA, the CDR3 is TGTGCCAGCAGAAACACAGAATTTTATAATTCACCCCTCCACTTT.

The V call is TRBV30, the J call TRBJ2-1, with TRBD2 matching over 10 bases. Germline lookup yields CDR1 GTSNPN and CDR2 SVGIG (reference sequence). V was pared by 2 bases and J by 3 bases, with 4 bases of the junction left unmatched. The CDR3 has 15 residues. CDR3 nucleotides: TGTGCCTGGAGTTCTAGCGGGGGACTCTACAATGAGCAGTTCTTC. Translation: CAWSSSGGLYNEQFF. Variable domain in full (rest from reference TRBV30 and TRBJ2-1): SQTIHQWPATLVQPVGSPLSLECTVEGTSNPNLYWYRQAAGRGLQLLFYSVGIGQISSEVPQNLSASRPQDRQFILSSKKLLLSDSGFYLCAWSSSGGLYNEQFFGPGTRLTVL.

The V call is TRBV28, the J call TRBJ2-3; D is undetermined. The germline V and J ends were trimmed by 7 bases and 6 bases, with 11 bases remaining between them. CDR1 MDHEN and CDR2 SYDVKM come from the germline V gene. CDR3 length equals 12 residues. The CDR3 nucleotides are TGTGCCAGCACCTCAACTACGGATACGCAGTATTTT. Its translation is CASTSTTDTQYF.

The chain employs TRBV10-3 and TRBJ2-7, with TRBD1 identical over 8 bases. The CDR3 has 15 residues. The V segment lost 6 bases and the J segment 1 base; nucleotides outside the gene matches: 8. CDR1 and CDR2 (germline): ENHRY, SYGVKD. The chain's CDR3 is CAIRRQGSMSYEQYF. In DNA form, the CDR3 reads TGTGCCATCAGGAGACAGGGGTCGATGTCCTACGAGCAGTACTTC.

This CDR3 reads CASSSSTGYNEQFF. The CDR3 DNA follows: TGTGCCAGCAGTTCCTCGACGGGTTACAATGAGCAGTTCTTC. J is TRBJ2-1 and V is TRBV27; D remains unclear. The ends were cut back, 4 bases at V and 4 bases at J, with 11 bases in the middle. The germline V gene has CDR1 MNHEY and CDR2 SMNVEV (reference sequence). There are 14 residues in the CDR3.

The CDR3 sequence: CASSWGGARNEQFF. As DNA, the CDR3 is TGTGCCAGCAGCTGGGGAGGGGCGCGGAATGAGCAGTTCTTC. The chain recombines TRBV27 with TRBJ2-1; TRBD2 matches 7 bases. Germline V lookup: CDR1 MNHEY, CDR2 SMNVEV (reference sequence). The V segment lost 6 bases and the J segment 7 bases; nucleotides outside the gene matches: 9. The CDR3 runs 14 residues.

This clone was seen just once. The chain joins TRBV14 to TRBJ1-4, with D possibly being TRBD1 (6 bases). Germline CDR1 reads SGHDN; CDR2 reads FVKESK. The length of the CDR3 is 16 residues. Deletions cut 1 base from V and 4 bases from J, with 13 bases between. The CDR3 loop reads CASSQAYQGLNEKLFF. In DNA, the CDR3 is TGTGCCAGCAGCCAAGCGTACCAGGGGCTTAATGAAAAACTGTTTTTT. The full variable domain, in which reference TRBV14 and TRBJ1-4 provide the parts outside the CDR3, is EAGVTQFPSHSVIEKGQTVTLRCDPISGHDNLYWYRRVMGKEIKFLLHFVKESKQDESGMPNNRFLAERTGGTYSTLKVQPAELEDSGVYFCASSQAYQGLNEKLFFGSGTQLSVL.